This T cell receptor (beta chain) was captured in a study of blood T cell repertoires in COVID-19. The table came from immunoSEQ multiplex PCR; TCRdb's copy has only in-frame clones and leaves some out. The sample records over 150,000 clones, 78% being singletons. Across about two dozen US areas, participants ranged in age from roughly 18 to 95 years. The CDR3 has 13 amino acids. The V gene end was trimmed by 5 bases and the J gene end by 10 bases; junction bases not matched to a gene: 8. The germline V gene has CDR1 MDHEN and CDR2 SYDVKM. A few counts support this clone. This chain uses TRBV28 with TRBJ1-1; 9 bases agree with TRBD1. Material: PBMCs or T cells enriched from blood (not recorded which). The sequence derives from a woman aged 45-65 years who had recovered from COVID-19. The CDR3 sequence: CASSPRDRGGAFF. The DNA of the CDR3 is TGTGCCAGCAGTCCCCGCGACAGGGGGGGAGCTTTCTTT.